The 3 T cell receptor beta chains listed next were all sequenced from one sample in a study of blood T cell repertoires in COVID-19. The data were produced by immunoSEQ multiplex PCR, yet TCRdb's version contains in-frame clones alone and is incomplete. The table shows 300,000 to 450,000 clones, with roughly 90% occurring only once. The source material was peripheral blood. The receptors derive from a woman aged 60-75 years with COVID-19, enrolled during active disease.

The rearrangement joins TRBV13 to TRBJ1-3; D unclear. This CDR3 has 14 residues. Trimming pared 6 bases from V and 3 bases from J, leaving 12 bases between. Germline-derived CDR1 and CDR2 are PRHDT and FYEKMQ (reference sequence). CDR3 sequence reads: CASSLRGYGNTIYF. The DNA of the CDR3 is TGTGCCAGCAGTCTCCGGGGTTATGGAAACACCATATATTTT. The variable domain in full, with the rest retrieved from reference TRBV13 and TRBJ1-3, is AAGVIQSPRHLIKEKRETATLKCYPIPRHDTVYWYQQGPGQDPQFLISFYEKMQSDKGSIPDRFSAQQFSDYHSELNMSSLELGDSALYFCASSLRGYGNTIYFGEGSWLTVV.

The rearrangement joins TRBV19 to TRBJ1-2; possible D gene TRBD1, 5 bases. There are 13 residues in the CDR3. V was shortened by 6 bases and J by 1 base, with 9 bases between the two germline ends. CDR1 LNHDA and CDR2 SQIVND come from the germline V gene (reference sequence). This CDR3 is CASRDNGNYGYTF. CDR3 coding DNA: TGTGCCAGTAGGGACAACGGTAACTATGGCTACACCTTC. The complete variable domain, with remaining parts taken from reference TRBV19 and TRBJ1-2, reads DGGITQSPKYLFRKEGQNVTLSCEQNLNHDAMYWYRQDPGQGLRLIYYSQIVNDFQKGDIAEGYSVSREKKESFPLTVTSAQKNPTAFYLCASRDNGNYGYTFGSGTRLTVV.

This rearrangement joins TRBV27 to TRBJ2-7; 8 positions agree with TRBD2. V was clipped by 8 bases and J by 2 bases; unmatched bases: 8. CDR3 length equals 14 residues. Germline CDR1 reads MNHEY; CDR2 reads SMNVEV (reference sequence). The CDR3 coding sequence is TGTGCCAGCTCCCGGGAGGGGGACCCCTACGAGCAGTACTTC. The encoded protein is CASSREGDPYEQYF.